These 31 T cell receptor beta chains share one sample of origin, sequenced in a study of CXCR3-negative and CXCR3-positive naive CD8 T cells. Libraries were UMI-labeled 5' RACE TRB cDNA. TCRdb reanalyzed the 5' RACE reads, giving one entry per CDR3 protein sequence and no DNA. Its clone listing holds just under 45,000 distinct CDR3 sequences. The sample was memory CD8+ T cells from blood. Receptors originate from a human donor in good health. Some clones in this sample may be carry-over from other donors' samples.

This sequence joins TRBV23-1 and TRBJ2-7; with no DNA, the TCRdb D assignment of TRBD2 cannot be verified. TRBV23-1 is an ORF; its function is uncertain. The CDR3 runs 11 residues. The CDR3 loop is CAKGLRSEQYF.

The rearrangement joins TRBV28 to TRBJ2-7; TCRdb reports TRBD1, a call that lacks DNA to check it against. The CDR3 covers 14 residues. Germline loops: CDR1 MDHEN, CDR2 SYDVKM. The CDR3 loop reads CASSWEGGADEQYF. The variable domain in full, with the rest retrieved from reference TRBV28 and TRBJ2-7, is DVKVTQSSRYLVKRTGEKVFLECVQDMDHENMFWYRQDPGLGLRLIYFSYDVKMKEKGDIPEGYSVSREKKERFSLILESASTNQTSMYLCASSWEGGADEQYFGPGTRLTVT.

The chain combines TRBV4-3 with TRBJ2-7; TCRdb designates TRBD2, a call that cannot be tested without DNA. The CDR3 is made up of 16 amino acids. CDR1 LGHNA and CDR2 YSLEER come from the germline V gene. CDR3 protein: CASSQGLAGFRYEQYF.

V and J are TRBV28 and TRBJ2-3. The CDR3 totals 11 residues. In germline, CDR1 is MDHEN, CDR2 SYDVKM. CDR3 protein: CASSLSYTQYF.

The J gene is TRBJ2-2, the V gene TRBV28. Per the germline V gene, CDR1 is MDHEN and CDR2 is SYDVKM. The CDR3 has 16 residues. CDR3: CASSPVRQMNTGELFF.

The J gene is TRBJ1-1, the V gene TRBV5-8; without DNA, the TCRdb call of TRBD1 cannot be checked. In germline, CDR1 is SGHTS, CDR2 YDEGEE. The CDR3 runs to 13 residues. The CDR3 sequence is CASSGTYRGEAFF.

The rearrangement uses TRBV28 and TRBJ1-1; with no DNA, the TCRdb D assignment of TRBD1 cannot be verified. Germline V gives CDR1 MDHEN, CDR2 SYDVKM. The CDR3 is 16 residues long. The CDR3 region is CASSLPSDTMSTEAFF.

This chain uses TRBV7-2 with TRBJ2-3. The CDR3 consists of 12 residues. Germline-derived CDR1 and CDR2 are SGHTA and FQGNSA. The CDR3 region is CASSFRLYTQYF. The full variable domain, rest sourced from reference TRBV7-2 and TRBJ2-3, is GAGVSQSPSNKVTEKGKDVELRCDPISGHTALYWYRQSLGQGLEFLIYFQGNSAPDKSGLPSDRFSAERTGGSVSTLTIQRTQQEDSAVYLCASSFRLYTQYFGPGTRLTVL.

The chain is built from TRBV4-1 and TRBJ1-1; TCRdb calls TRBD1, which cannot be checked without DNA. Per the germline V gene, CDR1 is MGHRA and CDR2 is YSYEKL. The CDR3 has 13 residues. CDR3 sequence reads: CASRGTGHTEAFF.

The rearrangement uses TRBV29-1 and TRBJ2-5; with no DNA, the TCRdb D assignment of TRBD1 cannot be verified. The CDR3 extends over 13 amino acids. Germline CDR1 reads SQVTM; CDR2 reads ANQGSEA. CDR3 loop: CSVASTGAQTQYF. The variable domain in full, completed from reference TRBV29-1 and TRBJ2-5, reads SAVISQKPSRDICQRGTSLTIQCQVDSQVTMMFWYRQQPGQSLTLIATANQGSEATYESGFVIDKFPISRPNLTFSTLTVSNMSPEDSSIYLCSVASTGAQTQYFGPGTRLLVL.

The CDR3 loop reads CASRPGTEGLYEQYF. The gene calls are TRBV28 and TRBJ2-7; TCRdb calls TRBD1, which cannot be checked without DNA. The length of the CDR3 is 15 residues. Looked up from germline, CDR1 is MDHEN and CDR2 is SYDVKM.

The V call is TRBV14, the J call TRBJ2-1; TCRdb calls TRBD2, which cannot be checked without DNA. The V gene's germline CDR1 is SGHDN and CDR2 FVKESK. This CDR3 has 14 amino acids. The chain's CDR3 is CASSRLAEHNEQFF. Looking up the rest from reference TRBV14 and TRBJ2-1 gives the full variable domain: EAGVTQFPSHSVIEKGQTVTLRCDPISGHDNLYWYRRVMGKEIKFLLHFVKESKQDESGMPNNRFLAERTGGTYSTLKVQPAELEDSGVYFCASSRLAEHNEQFFGPGTRLTVL.

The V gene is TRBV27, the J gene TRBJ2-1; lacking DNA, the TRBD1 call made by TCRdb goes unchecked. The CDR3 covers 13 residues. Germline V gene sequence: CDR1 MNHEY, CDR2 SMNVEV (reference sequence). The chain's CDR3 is CASGDVNYNEQFF.

CDR3 sequence reads: CASSQFENNEQFF. The rearrangement joins TRBV28 to TRBJ2-1. Looked up from germline, CDR1 is MDHEN and CDR2 is SYDVKM. CDR3 length: 13 amino acids. Full variable domain (missing parts from reference TRBV28 and TRBJ2-1): DVKVTQSSRYLVKRTGEKVFLECVQDMDHENMFWYRQDPGLGLRLIYFSYDVKMKEKGDIPEGYSVSREKKERFSLILESASTNQTSMYLCASSQFENNEQFFGPGTRLTVL.

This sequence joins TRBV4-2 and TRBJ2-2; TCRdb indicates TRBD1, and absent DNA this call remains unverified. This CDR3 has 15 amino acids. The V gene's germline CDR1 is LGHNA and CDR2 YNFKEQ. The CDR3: CASSQGTGDTGELFF.

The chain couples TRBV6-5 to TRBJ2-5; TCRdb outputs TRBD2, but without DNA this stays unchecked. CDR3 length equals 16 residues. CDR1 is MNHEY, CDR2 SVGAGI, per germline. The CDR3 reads CASSPRRGSLQETQYF.

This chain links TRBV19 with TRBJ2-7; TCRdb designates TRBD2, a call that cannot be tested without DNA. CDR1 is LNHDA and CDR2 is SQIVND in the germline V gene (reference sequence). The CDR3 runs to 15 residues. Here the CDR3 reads CASGAGAGGLYEQYF.

The CDR3 loop is CASGGGGTDTQYF. The chain joins TRBV28 to TRBJ2-3; TCRdb gives TRBD1 as the D gene, but with no DNA this cannot be confirmed. In germline, CDR1 is MDHEN, CDR2 SYDVKM. CDR3 size: 13 residues.

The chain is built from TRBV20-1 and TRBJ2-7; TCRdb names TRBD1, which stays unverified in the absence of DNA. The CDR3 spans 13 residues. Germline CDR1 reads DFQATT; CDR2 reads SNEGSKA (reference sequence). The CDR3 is CSARGDREYEQYF.

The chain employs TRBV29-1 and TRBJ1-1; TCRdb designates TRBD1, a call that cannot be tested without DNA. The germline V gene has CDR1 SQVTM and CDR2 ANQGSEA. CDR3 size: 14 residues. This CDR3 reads CSVPGAGTNTEAFF.

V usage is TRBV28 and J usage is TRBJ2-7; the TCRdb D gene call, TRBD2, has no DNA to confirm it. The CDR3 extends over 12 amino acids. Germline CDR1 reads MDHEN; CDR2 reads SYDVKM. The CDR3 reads CASSLGGYEQYF.

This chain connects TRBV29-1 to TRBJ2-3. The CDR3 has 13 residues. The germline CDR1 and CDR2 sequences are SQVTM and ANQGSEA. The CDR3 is CSVGLGITDTQYF.

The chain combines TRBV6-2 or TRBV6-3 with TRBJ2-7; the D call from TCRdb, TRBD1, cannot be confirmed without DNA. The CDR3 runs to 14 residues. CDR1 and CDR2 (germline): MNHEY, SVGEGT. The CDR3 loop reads CASSLTGTHDEQYF.

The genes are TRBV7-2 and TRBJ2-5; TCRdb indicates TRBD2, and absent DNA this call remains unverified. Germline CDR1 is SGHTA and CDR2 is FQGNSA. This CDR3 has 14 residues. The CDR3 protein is CASSLGSGSETQYF. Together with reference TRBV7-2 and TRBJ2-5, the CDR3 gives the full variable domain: GAGVSQSPSNKVTEKGKDVELRCDPISGHTALYWYRQSLGQGLEFLIYFQGNSAPDKSGLPSDRFSAERTGGSVSTLTIQRTQQEDSAVYLCASSLGSGSETQYFGPGTRLLVL.

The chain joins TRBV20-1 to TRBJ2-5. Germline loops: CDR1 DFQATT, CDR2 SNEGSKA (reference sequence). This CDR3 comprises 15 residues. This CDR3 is CSARDIRTEQETQYF.

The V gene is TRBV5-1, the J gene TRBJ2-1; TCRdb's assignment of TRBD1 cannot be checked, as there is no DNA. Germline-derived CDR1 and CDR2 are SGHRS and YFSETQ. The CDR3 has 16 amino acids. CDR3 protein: CASSVGTGASYNEQFF.

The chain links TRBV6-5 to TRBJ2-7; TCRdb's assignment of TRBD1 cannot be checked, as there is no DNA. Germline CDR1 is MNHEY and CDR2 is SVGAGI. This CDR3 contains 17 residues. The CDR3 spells CASTQTVETGESKEQYF.

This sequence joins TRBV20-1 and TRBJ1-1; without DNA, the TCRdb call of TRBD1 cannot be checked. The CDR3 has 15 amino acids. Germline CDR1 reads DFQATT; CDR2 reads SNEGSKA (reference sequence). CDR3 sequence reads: CSAGQGANMNTEAFF.

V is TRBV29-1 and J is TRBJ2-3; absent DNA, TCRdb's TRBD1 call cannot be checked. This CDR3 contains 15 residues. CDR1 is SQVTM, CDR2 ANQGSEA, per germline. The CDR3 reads CSVGPGGLAADTQYF.

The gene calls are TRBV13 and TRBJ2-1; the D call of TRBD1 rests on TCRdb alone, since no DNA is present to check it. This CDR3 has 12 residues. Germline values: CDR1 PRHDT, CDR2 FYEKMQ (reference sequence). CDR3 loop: CASSPGTARQFF.

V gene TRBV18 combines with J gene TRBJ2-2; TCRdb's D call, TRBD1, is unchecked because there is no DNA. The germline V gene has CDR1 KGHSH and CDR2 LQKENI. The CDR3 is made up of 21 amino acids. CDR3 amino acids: CASSPNPGGSEPIIYTGELFF.